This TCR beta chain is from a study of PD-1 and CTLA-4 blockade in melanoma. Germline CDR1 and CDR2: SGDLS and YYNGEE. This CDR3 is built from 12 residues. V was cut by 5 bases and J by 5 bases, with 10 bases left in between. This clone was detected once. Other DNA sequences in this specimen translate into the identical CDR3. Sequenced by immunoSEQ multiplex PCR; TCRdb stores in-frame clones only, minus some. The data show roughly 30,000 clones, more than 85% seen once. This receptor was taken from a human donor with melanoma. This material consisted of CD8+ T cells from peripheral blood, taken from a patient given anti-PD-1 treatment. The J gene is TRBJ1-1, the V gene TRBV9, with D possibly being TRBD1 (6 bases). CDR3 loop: CASSEGGTEAFF. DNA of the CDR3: TGTGCCAGCAGTGAGGGGGGAACTGAAGCTTTCTTT.